These 9 T cell receptor beta chains were sequenced from one sample in a study of T cells in Graves' hyperthyroidism and ophthalmopathy. Template material for amplifying TCR beta CDR3 regions consisted of RNA transcripts. The primer set for the first-round RT-PCR of the TCR CDR3 was HTBI. TCRdb analysed the multiplex PCR reads with MiXCR anew, one entry per CDR3 protein. Among some 380,000 distinct CDR3 sequences, approximately 15% were seen once, and the ten largest hold 20% to 25%. The sequenced sample consisted of blood. These receptors were obtained from a young man with Graves' hyperthyroidism that later progressed to Graves' ophthalmopathy.

This clonotype appeared many times. CDR3 in DNA: TGCGCCAGCAGCTTGGTCCAGCGGGGACACAATGAGCAGTTCTTC. Translated, it gives CASSLVQRGHNEQFF. The V gene is TRBV5-1, the J gene TRBJ2-1; the match to TRBD2 covers 7 bases. After removal of 0 bases from V and 5 bases from J, the junction contained 5 bases not matched to a gene. The CDR3 runs to 15 residues. CDR1 is SGHRS and CDR2 is YFSETQ in the germline V gene.

The table lists this clonotype with many counts. V is TRBV6-2 or TRBV6-3 and J is TRBJ1-5; 11 bases map to TRBD1. Germline CDR1 MNHEY, CDR2 SVGEGT. The CDR3 consists of 15 residues. The V segment lost 6 bases and the J segment 5 bases; nucleotides outside the gene matches: 6. As DNA, the CDR3 is TGTGCCAGCAGCCCCCGGGGACAGGGGGATCAGCCCCAGCATTTT. Protein product: CASSPRGQGDQPQHF.

This sequence joins TRBV20-1 and TRBJ2-1; D may be TRBD2 (6 bases). Germline V gene sequence: CDR1 DFQATT, CDR2 SNEGSKA (reference sequence). This CDR3 spans 17 amino acids. V was trimmed by 5 bases and J by 6 bases, leaving 26 bases between them. In nucleotides, the CDR3 is TGCAGTGCTCCCCTCGTAGCGGCGGGTAGCCCCTGCAATGAGCAGTTCTTC. Encoded protein: CSAPLVAAGSPCNEQFF.

This clonotype was seen a few times. The rearrangement uses TRBV5-1 and TRBJ2-7; 7 bases are shared with TRBD2. From germline, CDR1 is SGHRS and CDR2 YFSETQ. V gave up 0 bases and J gave up 3 bases; unmatched junction bases: 3. The CDR3 spans 14 residues. This chain's CDR3 is CASSLVGGDYEQYF. The CDR3, as DNA: TGCGCCAGCAGCTTGGTGGGGGGGGACTACGAGCAGTACTTC.

This clonotype was seen only once. The chain carries TRBV4-1 and TRBJ1-2, with D possibly TRBD1 on 5 matching bases. There are 16 residues in the CDR3. V lost 2 bases to trimming and J lost 7 bases, with 20 bases between them. Germline values: CDR1 MGHRA, CDR2 YSYEKL. For the CDR3, the DNA is TGCGCCAGCAGCCAAAATCGGGACCGATCTTTCTGTGGCTACACCTTC. It encodes CASSQNRDRSFCGYTF.

This clonotype was observed a handful of times. V is TRBV11-3 and J is TRBJ2-7; 7 nucleotides agree with TRBD1. This CDR3 is 14 amino acids long. Germline CDR1 is SGHNT and CDR2 is YENEEA. J was trimmed by 6 bases and V by 5 bases; bases with no gene match: 10. The CDR3 is CASSAPRQGGEQYF. CDR3 in DNA: TGTGCCAGCAGCGCCCCTCGACAGGGCGGCGAGCAGTACTTC.

This clonotype occurred many times. This chain connects TRBV11-3 to TRBJ2-3; D is possibly TRBD2 (5 bases). The V gene lost 5 bases and the J gene lost 4 bases, with 16 bases spanning the gap. This CDR3 contains 15 residues. Germline assignment: CDR1 SGHNT and CDR2 YENEEA. The CDR3 region is CASSPRDRLPDTQYF. The CDR3 DNA follows: TGTGCCAGCAGCCCCCGGGATCGTCTACCAGATACGCAGTATTTT.

The CDR3 coding sequence is TGTGCCAGCAGCTTAGGTTGGGGGGGCACAGATACGCAGTATTTT. Residues: CASSLGWGGTDTQYF. The chain employs TRBV7-6 and TRBJ2-3, with D maybe TRBD2 (6 bases). Trimming left V 1 base short and J 1 base short, with 9 bases between. This CDR3 is built from 15 residues. The V gene's germline CDR1 is SGHVS and CDR2 FNYEAQ. Variable domain in full (rest from reference TRBV7-6 and TRBJ2-3): GAGVSQSPRYKVTKRGQDVALRCDPISGHVSLYWYRQALGQGPEFLTYFNYEAQQDKSGLPNDRFSAERPEGSISTLTIQRTEQRDSAMYRCASSLGWGGTDTQYFGPGTRLTVL.

The J gene is TRBJ1-2, the V gene TRBV9, with D possibly being TRBD1 (5 bases). V was trimmed by 4 bases and J by 0 bases, leaving 13 bases between them. The CDR3 contains 15 residues. CDR1 SGDLS and CDR2 YYNGEE come from the germline V gene. CDR3 protein: CASSTEEGPNYGYTF. The CDR3 coding sequence is TGTGCCAGCAGCACAGAGGAGGGACCTAACTATGGCTACACCTTC.